The clone carrying this T cell receptor beta chain was recorded at least ten times. No antigen is known for it. This sample is drawn from a study of human T cells and chemical hapten exposure. Across the whole study: Sensitization used 2% DPC on 2 cm by 2 cm upper inner arm skin.

One entry per CDR3 protein, called by TCRdb with MiXCR from the RACE reads. The sample yields under 40,000 distinct CDR3 sequences, around 10% seen once. The germline V gene has CDR1 LGHNA and CDR2 YSLEER. Trimming left V 0 bases short and J 3 bases short, with 12 bases between. There are 16 residues in the CDR3. Time point given: pre-sensitization, week 0. Regarding treatment: therapeutic diphenylcyclopropenone sensitization with weekly scalp DPC. Before extraction, the whole blood was not fractionated, and total RNA was taken from it. Drawing of blood took place ahead of applying each patch test. General study results and limits: Controls formed significantly fewer large CDR3 similarity clusters than expanded TCRs did.

This specimen was whole blood, taken in connection with sensitization to the hapten diphenylcyclopropenone (DPC). This receptor was taken from a middle-aged woman with alopecia areata. Some clones in this sample may be carry-over from other donors' samples. J is TRBJ1-3 and V is TRBV4-3, with D unresolved. As DNA, the CDR3 is TGCGCCAGCAGCCAAGATCCGGAGGGAGGTGGAAACACCATATATTTT. It codes for CASSQDPEGGGNTIYF.